This TCR beta chain is drawn from a study of T cells in Graves' hyperthyroidism and ophthalmopathy. Regarding the study as a whole: Most expanded thyroid clonotypes above 0.001 recurred in blood.

On this clonotype: Its matching antigen is unknown.

Amplified regions were TCR beta CDR3 sequences from RNA transcripts. HTBI primers drove first-round RT-PCR of the TCR CDR3. One entry per CDR3 protein, called by TCRdb with MiXCR from the multiplex PCR reads. The table has 400,000 or so distinct CDR3 sequences, 15% seen once; the top ten hold 15% to 20%. Extraction of PBMCs used 10 ml of fresh peripheral blood. Germline lookup yields CDR1 SQVTM and CDR2 ANQGSEA. The length of the CDR3 is 15 residues. The V and J ends lost 0 bases and 0 bases respectively, with 9 bases between them. This clonotype was sampled from a woman aged 60-75 years with Graves' ophthalmopathy. Material: blood. The V and J genes are TRBV29-1 and TRBJ2-1; D is perhaps TRBD2 (6 bases). This CDR3 reads CSVEDTGVSYNEQFF. In DNA, the CDR3 is TGCAGCGTTGAAGATACGGGGGTCTCCTACAATGAGCAGTTCTTC.